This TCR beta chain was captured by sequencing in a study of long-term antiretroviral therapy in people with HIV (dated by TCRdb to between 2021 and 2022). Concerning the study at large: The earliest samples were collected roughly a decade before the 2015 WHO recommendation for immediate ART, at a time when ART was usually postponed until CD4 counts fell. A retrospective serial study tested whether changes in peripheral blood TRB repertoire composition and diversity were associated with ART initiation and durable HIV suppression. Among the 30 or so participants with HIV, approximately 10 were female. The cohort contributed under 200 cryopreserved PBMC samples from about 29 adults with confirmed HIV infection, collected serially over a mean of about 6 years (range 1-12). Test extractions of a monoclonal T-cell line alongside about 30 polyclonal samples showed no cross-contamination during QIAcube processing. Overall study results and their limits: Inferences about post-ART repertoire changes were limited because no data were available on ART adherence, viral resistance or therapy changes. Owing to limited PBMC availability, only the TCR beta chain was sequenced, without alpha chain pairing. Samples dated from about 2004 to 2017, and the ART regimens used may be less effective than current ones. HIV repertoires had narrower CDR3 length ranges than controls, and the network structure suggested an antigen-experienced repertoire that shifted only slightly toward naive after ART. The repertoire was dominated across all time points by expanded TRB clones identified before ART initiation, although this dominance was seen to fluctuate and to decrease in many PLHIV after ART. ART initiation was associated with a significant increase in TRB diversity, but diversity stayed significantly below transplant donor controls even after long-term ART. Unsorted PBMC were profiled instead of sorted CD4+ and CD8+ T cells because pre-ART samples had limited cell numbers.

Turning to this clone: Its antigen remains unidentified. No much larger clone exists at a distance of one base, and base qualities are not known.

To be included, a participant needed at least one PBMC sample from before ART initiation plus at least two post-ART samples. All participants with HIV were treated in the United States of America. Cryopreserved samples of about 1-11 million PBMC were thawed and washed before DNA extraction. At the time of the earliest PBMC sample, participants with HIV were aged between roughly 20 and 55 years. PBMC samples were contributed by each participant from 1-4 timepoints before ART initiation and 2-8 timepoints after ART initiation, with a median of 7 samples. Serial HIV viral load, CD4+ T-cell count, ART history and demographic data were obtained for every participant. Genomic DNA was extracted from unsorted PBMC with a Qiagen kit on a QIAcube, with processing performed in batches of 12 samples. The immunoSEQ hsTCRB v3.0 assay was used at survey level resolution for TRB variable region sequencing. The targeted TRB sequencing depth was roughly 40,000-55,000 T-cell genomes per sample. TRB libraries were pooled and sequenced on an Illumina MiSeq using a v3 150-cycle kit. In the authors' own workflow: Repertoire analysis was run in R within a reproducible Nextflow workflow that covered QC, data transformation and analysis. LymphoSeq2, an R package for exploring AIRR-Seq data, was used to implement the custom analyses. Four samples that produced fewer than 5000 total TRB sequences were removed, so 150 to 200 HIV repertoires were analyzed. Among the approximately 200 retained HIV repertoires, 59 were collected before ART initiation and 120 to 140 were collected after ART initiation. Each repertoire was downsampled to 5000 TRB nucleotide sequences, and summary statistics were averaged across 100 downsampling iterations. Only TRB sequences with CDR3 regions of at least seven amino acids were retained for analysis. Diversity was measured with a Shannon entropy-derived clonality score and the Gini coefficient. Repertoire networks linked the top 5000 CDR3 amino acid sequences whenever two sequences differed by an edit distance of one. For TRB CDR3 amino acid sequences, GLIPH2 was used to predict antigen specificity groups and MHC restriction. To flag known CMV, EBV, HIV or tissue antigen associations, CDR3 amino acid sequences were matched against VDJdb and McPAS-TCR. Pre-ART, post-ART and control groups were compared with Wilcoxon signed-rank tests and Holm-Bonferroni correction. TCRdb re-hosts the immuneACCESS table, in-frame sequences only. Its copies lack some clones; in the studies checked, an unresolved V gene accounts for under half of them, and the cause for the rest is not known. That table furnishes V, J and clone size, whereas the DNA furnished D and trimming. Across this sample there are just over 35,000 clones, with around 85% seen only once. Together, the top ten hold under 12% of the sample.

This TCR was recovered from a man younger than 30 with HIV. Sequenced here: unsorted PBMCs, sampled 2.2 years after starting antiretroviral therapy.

The DNA reads TGTGCCAGCAGCCCCCTGGATAGCGGGAACCCTAGCACAGATACGCAGTATTTT. This translates into CASSPLDSGNPSTDTQYF. The rearranged segments are TRBV27 and TRBJ2-3; TRBD2 agrees with 8 junctional bases. Trimming takes 6 bases off V and 0 bases off J; junction bases not matched to a gene: 14. The CDR3, from cysteine to phenylalanine, totals 18 residues. Only the CDR3 region is kept as DNA, spanning 54 bases read in frame from base 1. The germline V gene encodes CDR1 MNHEY and CDR2 SMNVEV (reference sequence).